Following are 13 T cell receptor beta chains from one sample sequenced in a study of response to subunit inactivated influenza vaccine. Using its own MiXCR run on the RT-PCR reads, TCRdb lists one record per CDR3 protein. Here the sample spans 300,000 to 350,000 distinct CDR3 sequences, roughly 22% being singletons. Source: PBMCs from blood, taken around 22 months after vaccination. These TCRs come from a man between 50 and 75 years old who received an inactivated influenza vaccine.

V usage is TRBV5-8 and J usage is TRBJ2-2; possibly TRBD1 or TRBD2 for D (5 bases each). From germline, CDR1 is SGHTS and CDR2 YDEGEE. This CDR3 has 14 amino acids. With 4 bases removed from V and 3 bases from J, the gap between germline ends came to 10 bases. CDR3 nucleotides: TGTGCCAGCAGCCGAGGGGTTTACACCGGGGAGCTGTTTTTT. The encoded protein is CASSRGVYTGELFF.

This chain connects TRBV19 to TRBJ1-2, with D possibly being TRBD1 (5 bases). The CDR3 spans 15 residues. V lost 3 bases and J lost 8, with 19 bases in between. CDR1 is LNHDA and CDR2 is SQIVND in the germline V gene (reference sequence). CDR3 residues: CASSIRDFSQPGYTF. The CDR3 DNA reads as TGTGCCAGTAGTATTCGGGACTTTTCCCAGCCGGGCTACACCTTC.

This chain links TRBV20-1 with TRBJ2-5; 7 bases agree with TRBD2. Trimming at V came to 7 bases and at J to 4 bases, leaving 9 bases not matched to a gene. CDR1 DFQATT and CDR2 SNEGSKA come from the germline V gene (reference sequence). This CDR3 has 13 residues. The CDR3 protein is CSVERDLGETQYF. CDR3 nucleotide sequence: TGCAGTGTGGAGCGGGATTTGGGAGAGACCCAGTACTTC.

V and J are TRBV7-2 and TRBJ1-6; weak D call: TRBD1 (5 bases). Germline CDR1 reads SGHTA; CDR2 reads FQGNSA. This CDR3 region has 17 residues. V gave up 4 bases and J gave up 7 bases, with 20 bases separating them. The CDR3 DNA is TGTGCCAGCAGCTCCCCCTTGCCAGGGCAGGAGAATTCACCCCTCCACTTT. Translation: CASSSPLPGQENSPLHF.

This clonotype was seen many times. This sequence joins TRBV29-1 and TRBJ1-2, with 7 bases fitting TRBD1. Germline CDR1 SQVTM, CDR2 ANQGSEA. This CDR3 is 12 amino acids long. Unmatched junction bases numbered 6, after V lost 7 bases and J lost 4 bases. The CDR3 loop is CSGGDSSYGYTF. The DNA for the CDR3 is TGCAGCGGGGGGGACAGCAGCTATGGCTACACCTTC.

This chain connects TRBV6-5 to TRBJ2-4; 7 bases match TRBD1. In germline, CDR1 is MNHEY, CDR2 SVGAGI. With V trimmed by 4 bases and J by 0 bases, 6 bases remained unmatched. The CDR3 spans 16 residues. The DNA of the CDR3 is TGTGCCAGCAGTTTCCGACAGGGAGCAGCCAAAAACATTCAGTACTTC. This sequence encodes CASSFRQGAAKNIQYF.

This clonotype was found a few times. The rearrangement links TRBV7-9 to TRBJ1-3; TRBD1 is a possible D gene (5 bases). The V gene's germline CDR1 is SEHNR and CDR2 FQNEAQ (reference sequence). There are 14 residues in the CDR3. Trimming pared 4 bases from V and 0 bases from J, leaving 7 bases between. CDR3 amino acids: CASSSQVSGNTIYF. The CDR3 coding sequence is TGTGCCAGCAGCTCACAGGTCTCTGGAAACACCATATATTTT.

The DNA for the CDR3 is TGTGCCAGCAGCTTAGCGCGGTCGACGGGGAGCTCCTATAATTCACCCCTCCACTTT. It codes for CASSLARSTGSSYNSPLHF. The chain recombines TRBV11-1 with TRBJ1-6, with D unclear. CDR1 is SGHAT, CDR2 FQDESV, per germline (reference sequence). The CDR3 has 19 amino acids. Trimming stripped 0 bases from V and 0 bases from J, with 15 bases between. Supplemented by reference TRBV11-1 and TRBJ1-6, the full variable domain reads EAEVAQSPRYKITEKSQAVAFWCDPISGHATLYWYRQILGQGPELLVQFQDESVVDDSQLPKDRFSAERLKGVDSTLKIQPAELGDSAMYLCASSLARSTGSSYNSPLHFGNGTRLTVT.

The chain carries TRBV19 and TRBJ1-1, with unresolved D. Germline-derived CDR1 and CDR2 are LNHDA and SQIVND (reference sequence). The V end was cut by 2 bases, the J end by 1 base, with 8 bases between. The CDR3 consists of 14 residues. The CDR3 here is CASSIYWGNTEAFF. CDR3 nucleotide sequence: TGTGCCAGTAGTATATATTGGGGGAACACTGAAGCTTTCTTT. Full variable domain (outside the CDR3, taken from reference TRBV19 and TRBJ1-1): DGGITQSPKYLFRKEGQNVTLSCEQNLNHDAMYWYRQDPGQGLRLIYYSQIVNDFQKGDIAEGYSVSREKKESFPLTVTSAQKNPTAFYLCASSIYWGNTEAFFGQGTRLTVV.

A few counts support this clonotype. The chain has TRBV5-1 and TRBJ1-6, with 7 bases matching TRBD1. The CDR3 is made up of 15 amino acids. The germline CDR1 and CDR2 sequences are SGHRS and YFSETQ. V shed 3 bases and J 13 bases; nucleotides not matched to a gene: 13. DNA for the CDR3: TGCGCCAGCAGCTCAGCCTCAGGGGGGGGCTCCCCCCTCCACTTT. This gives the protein CASSSASGGGSPLHF.

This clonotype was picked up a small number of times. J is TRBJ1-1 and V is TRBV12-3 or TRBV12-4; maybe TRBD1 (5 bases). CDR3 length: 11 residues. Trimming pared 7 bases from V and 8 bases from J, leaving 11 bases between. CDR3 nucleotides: TGTGCCAGCACCCTTGACAGAGAAGCTTTCTTT. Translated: CASTLDREAFF.

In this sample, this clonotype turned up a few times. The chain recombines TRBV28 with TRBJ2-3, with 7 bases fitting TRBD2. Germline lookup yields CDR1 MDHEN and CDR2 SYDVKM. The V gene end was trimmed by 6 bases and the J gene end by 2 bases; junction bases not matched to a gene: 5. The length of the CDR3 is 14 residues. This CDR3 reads CASRPGLNTDTQYF. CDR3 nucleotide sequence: TGTGCCAGCAGGCCGGGACTAAACACAGATACGCAGTATTTT.

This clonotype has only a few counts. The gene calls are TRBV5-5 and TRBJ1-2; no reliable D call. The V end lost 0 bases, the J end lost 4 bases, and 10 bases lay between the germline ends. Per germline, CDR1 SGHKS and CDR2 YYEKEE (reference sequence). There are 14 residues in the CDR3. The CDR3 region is CASSLDGRPYGYTF. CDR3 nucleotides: TGTGCCAGCAGCTTGGATGGGCGGCCCTATGGCTACACCTTC.